The 30 T cell receptor beta chains below come from one sample, sequenced in a study of blood T cells in healthy people across ages. Through a sample-barcoded 5' primer and a J-beta primer mix, a second PCR was run for roughly 6 to 12 cycles. TCRdb reprocessed the 5' RACE reads via MiXCR and lists one record per CDR3 protein. The sample includes some 860,000 distinct CDR3 sequences, approximately 60% seen only once; the top ten take roughly 25%. Sequencing was performed on blood. The source is a man aged 40-49 years in good health.

Notes on this clonotype: This may come from a read error, since a much larger clone is one base off. This sequence joins TRBV11-2 and TRBJ2-1; 9 nucleotides match TRBD2. Looked up from germline, CDR1 is SGHAT and CDR2 is FQNNGV. There are 17 residues in the CDR3. CDR3 nucleotide sequence: TGTGCCAGCAGCTTAGATCGAGGCGGGAGGGGTTACAGTGAGCAGTTCTTC. This codes for CASSLDRGGRGYSEQFF.

J is TRBJ2-1 and V is TRBV14, with D hard to call. Germline V CDR1 and CDR2: SGHDN, FVKESK. This CDR3 has 15 amino acids. V was cut by 1 base and J by 4 bases, with 11 bases left in between. The CDR3: CASSQGAQVYNEQFF. The CDR3 coding sequence is TGTGCCAGCAGCCAAGGAGCTCAGGTTTACAATGAGCAGTTCTTC.

This clonotype was counted between two and nine times. The chain uses TRBV29-1 and TRBJ2-7; 8 bases match TRBD1. The CDR3 spans 13 residues. The J segment lost 2 bases and the V segment lost 8 bases, leaving 8 bases of the junction unmatched. Germline values: CDR1 SQVTM, CDR2 ANQGSEA. CDR3 nucleotides: TGCAGCCCCGGACAGGGTAAGCCCTACGAGCAGTACTTC. It yields the protein CSPGQGKPYEQYF.

The gene calls are TRBV28 and TRBJ2-5; 8 bases map to TRBD2. The V segment lost 1 base and the J segment 2 bases; nucleotides outside the gene matches: 6. The CDR3 totals 16 residues. Germline V gene data show CDR1 as MDHEN and CDR2 as SYDVKM. The CDR3 DNA reads TGTGCCAGCAGTTTATTCGGGGGGGGTTGGCAAGAGACCCAGTACTTC. Translation gives CASSLFGGGWQETQYF.

This chain joins TRBV2 and TRBJ2-1, with 10 bases that match TRBD1. V lost 5 bases to trimming and J lost 6 bases; unmatched junction nucleotides: 4. Per the germline V gene, CDR1 is SNHLY and CDR2 is FYNNEI. The CDR3 runs to 14 residues. DNA for the CDR3: TGTGCCAGCAGTTACCGGGACAGGGGCAATGAGCAGTTCTTC. This encodes CASSYRDRGNEQFF.

The V call is TRBV20-1, the J call TRBJ1-6; unclear D gene. Germline loops: CDR1 DFQATT, CDR2 SNEGSKA (reference sequence). The V and J ends lost 6 bases and 0 bases respectively, with 9 bases between them. There are 14 residues in the CDR3. The CDR3 is CSAPTDSYNSPLHF. The CDR3 DNA is TGCAGTGCACCTACGGACTCCTATAATTCACCCCTCCACTTT.

V gene TRBV24-1 combines with J gene TRBJ2-3, with TRBD2 as a possible D gene (5 bases). From germline, CDR1 is KGHDR and CDR2 SFDVKD. The CDR3 length is 17 residues. V was pared by 0 bases and J by 4 bases, with 16 bases between. CDR3 loop: CATSDLSTPLGADTQYF. The DNA of the CDR3 is TGTGCCACCAGTGATTTGTCGACTCCTCTCGGGGCAGATACGCAGTATTTT.

This clonotype was picked up a small number of times. The rearrangement uses TRBV29-1 and TRBJ1-2; D is uncertain. V lost 6 bases to trimming and J lost 3 bases, with 11 bases between them. The CDR3 sequence is 12 residues long. Germline CDR1 is SQVTM and CDR2 is ANQGSEA. The CDR3 loop reads CSVLVSYYGYTF. The CDR3 DNA reads TGCAGCGTACTGGTCAGCTACTATGGCTACACCTTC.

This clonotype was seen a handful of times. The chain links TRBV10-3 to TRBJ2-7; no clear D. This CDR3 has 17 amino acids. Germline CDR1 ENHRY, CDR2 SYGVKD. V was pared by 1 base and J by 1 base, with 17 bases between. CDR3 loop: CAISEFSTVSLSYEQYF. In DNA, the CDR3 is TGTGCCATCAGTGAGTTTTCGACCGTTTCACTATCCTACGAGCAGTACTTC.

This clonotype was seen a single time. The V gene is TRBV30, the J gene TRBJ1-2; D remains unclear. Germline V CDR1 and CDR2: GTSNPN, SVGIG (reference sequence). Between the trimmed V and J ends, which lost 4 bases and 4 bases, there was a span of 10 bases. The CDR3 is 12 residues long. The CDR3 reads CAWMGGGYGYTF. CDR3 nucleotides: TGTGCCTGGATGGGTGGTGGCTATGGCTACACCTTC.

This chain connects TRBV12-3 or TRBV12-4 to TRBJ2-2, with unresolved D. CDR3 size: 16 residues. V lost 5 bases to trimming and J lost 0 bases, with 13 bases between them. CDR3 DNA: TGTGCCAGCAGTCCCTCGTTAAAGGCGAACACCGGGGAGCTGTTTTTT. Translating it yields CASSPSLKANTGELFF.

This clonotype has more than one count but fewer than ten. The J gene is TRBJ1-2, the V gene TRBV4-1; D not resolved. CDR1 is MGHRA and CDR2 is YSYEKL in the germline V gene. Trimming pared 0 bases from V and 8 bases from J, leaving 16 bases between. The CDR3 loop spans 15 amino acids. This chain's CDR3 is CASSQETTAGGGYTF. Written as DNA, the CDR3 is TGCGCCAGCAGCCAAGAGACGACGGCGGGAGGAGGCTACACCTTC.

This chain links TRBV3-1 with TRBJ2-3; D remains unclear. The germline V gene encodes CDR1 LGHDT and CDR2 YNNKEL (reference sequence). CDR3 length equals 16 residues. V lost 1 base and J lost 1, with 12 bases in between. CDR3: CASSQATAMGTDTQYF. For the CDR3, the DNA is TGTGCCAGCAGCCAAGCTACGGCGATGGGCACAGATACGCAGTATTTT.

This clonotype was counted a few times. The V gene is TRBV6-5, the J gene TRBJ2-5, with TRBD2 identical over 7 bases. Germline-derived CDR1 and CDR2 are MNHEY and SVGAGI. J was trimmed by 1 base and V by 4 bases; bases with no gene match: 12. There are 17 residues in the CDR3. The CDR3 here is CASSLRGRVRVQETQYF. In DNA form, the CDR3 reads TGTGCCAGCAGTTTACGGGGGAGGGTAAGGGTCCAAGAGACCCAGTACTTC.

This clonotype was found many times. The chain is built from TRBV7-2 and TRBJ1-2; D gene unclear. CDR1 and CDR2 (germline): SGHTA, FQGNSA. The CDR3 totals 11 residues. The ends were cut back, 5 bases at V and 8 bases at J, with 9 bases in the middle. CDR3 sequence: CASSRLGGYTF. CDR3 sequence (DNA): TGTGCCAGCAGCCGACTCGGAGGCTACACCTTC. Full variable domain (rest looked up from reference TRBV7-2 and TRBJ1-2): GAGVSQSPSNKVTEKGKDVELRCDPISGHTALYWYRQSLGQGLEFLIYFQGNSAPDKSGLPSDRFSAERTGGSVSTLTIQRTQQEDSAVYLCASSRLGGYTFGSGTRLTVV.

The chain employs TRBV5-1 and TRBJ2-1; no clear D. From germline, CDR1 is SGHRS and CDR2 YFSETQ. This CDR3 comprises 14 residues. V lost 6 bases, J lost 4 bases, and 14 bases lay in between. For the CDR3, the DNA is TGCGCCAGCAAGATACTGGACGGTTACAATGAGCAGTTCTTC. Its translation: CASKILDGYNEQFF.

The chain carries TRBV5-1 and TRBJ2-7; no clear D. Germline CDR1 SGHRS, CDR2 YFSETQ. This CDR3 has 14 amino acids. Trimming took off 6 bases at V and 1 base at J, with 14 bases between the two ends. CDR3 nucleotide sequence: TGCGCCAGCACCGACCTCATGGGGTCCTACGAGCAGTACTTC. It codes for CASTDLMGSYEQYF.

V is TRBV20-1 and J is TRBJ2-4; TRBD2 aligns across 7 bases. Germline loops: CDR1 DFQATT, CDR2 SNEGSKA (reference sequence). With 6 bases clipped from V and 6 bases from J, the junction kept 14 bases outside the gene matches. This CDR3 is 15 amino acids long. The CDR3 here is CSATRGSGNVNIQYF. Here the CDR3 DNA reads TGCAGTGCCACTAGAGGGAGCGGGAATGTAAACATTCAGTACTTC.

V and J are TRBV7-8 and TRBJ2-4; 7 nucleotides match TRBD1. With the DNA end fitting TRBJ2-7 better, the J assignment may be wrong. The germline V gene encodes CDR1 SGHVS and CDR2 FQNEAQ. This CDR3 is 16 amino acids long. The CDR3 DNA reads as TGTGCCAGCAGCTTAGCTTCCCGGGACAGACGAGACGAGCAGTACTTC. This codes for CASSLASRDRRDEQYF.

As regards this clonotype: This may be a read error, as it is one base from a much larger clone. This rearrangement joins TRBV7-2 to TRBJ1-2; D remains ambiguous. The germline CDR1 and CDR2 sequences are SGHTA and FQGNSA. The CDR3 has 13 residues. Trimming removed 1 base from V and 8 bases from J, with 11 bases in between. The CDR3 bases are TGTGCCAGCAGCTTAGATAGAGTCCACGGCTACACCTTC. Translating it yields CASSLDRVHGYTF.

The rearrangement links TRBV14 to TRBJ2-1; D unclear. V was cut by 4 bases and J by 0 bases, with 10 bases left in between. Germline V gives CDR1 SGHDN, CDR2 FVKESK. This CDR3 is 15 amino acids long. The CDR3 sequence: CASSLRISSYNEQFF. As DNA, the CDR3 is TGTGCCAGCAGCCTCCGGATTAGCTCCTACAATGAGCAGTTCTTC.

This chain joins TRBV19 and TRBJ2-4; 7 bases are a match to TRBD2. The J call is in doubt because the DNA end fits TRBJ2-7 better. CDR1 LNHDA and CDR2 SQIVND come from the germline V gene (reference sequence). The CDR3 has 14 residues. The CDR3 DNA reads TGTGCCAGTAGTACGGGCGGGAGAGGATACGAGCAGTACTTC. It specifies CASSTGGRGYEQYF.

The V call is TRBV13, the J call TRBJ2-1, with 7 bases identical to TRBD2. Trimming cost V 2 bases and J 0 bases; bases outside gene matches: 7. The CDR3 loop spans 17 amino acids. Germline assignment: CDR1 PRHDT and CDR2 FYEKMQ (reference sequence). The DNA for the CDR3 is TGTGCCAGCAGCTTACAGAAGCGGGACCACTCCTACAATGAGCAGTTCTTC. Its protein is CASSLQKRDHSYNEQFF.

In its sample, this clonotype was seen a few times. This chain joins TRBV6-4 and TRBJ1-2; 9 positions agree with TRBD1. Germline V CDR1 and CDR2: MRHNA, SNTAGT. With V trimmed by 2 bases and J by 5 bases, 3 bases remained unmatched. The CDR3 runs to 14 residues. The CDR3 here is CASSDGGQGYGYTF. CDR3 DNA sequence: TGTGCCAGCAGTGACGGAGGACAGGGGTATGGCTACACCTTC.

The gene calls are TRBV2 and TRBJ1-1; a possible D gene is TRBD1 (6 bases). Between the trimmed V and J ends, which lost 6 bases and 2 bases, there was a span of 13 bases. The CDR3 runs 14 residues. The V gene's germline CDR1 is SNHLY and CDR2 FYNNEI. CDR3 sequence: CASRVWGPNTEAFF. As DNA, the CDR3 is TGTGCCAGCAGGGTTTGGGGGCCAAACACTGAAGCTTTCTTT.

The gene calls are TRBV7-9 and TRBJ2-5; 8 bases line up with TRBD1. V gave up 9 bases and J gave up 1 base; unmatched junction bases: 7. The CDR3 consists of 14 residues. Germline loops: CDR1 SEHNR, CDR2 FQNEAQ (reference sequence). This CDR3 is CASRTGGSQETQYF. CDR3 DNA: TGTGCCAGTAGAACAGGGGGTTCCCAAGAGACCCAGTACTTC.

The rearrangement links TRBV6-5 to TRBJ1-2, with D unclear. Germline CDR1 reads MNHEY; CDR2 reads SVGAGI. This CDR3 is built from 14 residues. Deletions cut 0 bases from V and 8 bases from J, with 13 bases between. Here the CDR3 DNA reads TGTGCCAGCAGTTACTCGAACGGGATCGAGGGCTACACCTTC. Protein sequence: CASSYSNGIEGYTF.

The chain joins TRBV18 to TRBJ2-3; D perhaps matches TRBD1 (5 bases). From germline, CDR1 is KGHSH and CDR2 LQKENI. V shed 6 bases and J shed 2 bases, with 15 bases lying between them. The CDR3 length is 15 residues. CDR3: CASSRLPGITDTQYF. As DNA, the CDR3 is TGTGCCAGCTCGCGTCTTCCAGGGATCACAGATACGCAGTATTTT.

The CDR3 DNA sequence: TGCAGCGTTGAAGCAGGGGGGGCAGGGTGGATGGATGGCTACACCTTC. Protein: CSVEAGGAGWMDGYTF. The V and J genes are TRBV29-1 and TRBJ1-2; 7 positions agree with TRBD1. From germline, CDR1 is SQVTM and CDR2 ANQGSEA. V dropped 1 base and J dropped 6; count of bases not matched to a gene: 14. CDR3 size: 16 residues.

The V and J genes are TRBV18 and TRBJ2-1, with TRBD1 matching over 8 bases. V lost 1 base and J lost 10; bases outside the gene matches: 6. The germline V gene encodes CDR1 KGHSH and CDR2 LQKENI. The CDR3 totals 14 residues. The CDR3 region has the DNA TGTGCCAGCTCACCACGATCAGGGGGCGACGAGCAGTTCTTC. This encodes CASSPRSGGDEQFF. The full variable domain, rest sourced from reference TRBV18 and TRBJ2-1, is NAGVMQNPRHLVRRRGQEARLRCSPMKGHSHVYWYRQLPEEGLKFMVYLQKENIIDESGMPKERFSAEFPKEGPSILRIQQVVRGDSAAYFCASSPRSGGDEQFFGPGTRLTVL.